This T cell receptor (beta chain) stems from a study of T-cell reconstitution after alpha-beta-depleted transplantation in children. The germline CDR1 and CDR2 sequences are SGHRS and YFSETQ. Trimming removed 6 bases at V and 2 bases at J, with 17 bases between. The CDR3 contains 15 residues. Preparation of the TCRbeta library used unique molecular identifiers. TCRdb re-derived calls from the PCR reads in MiXCR, one entry per CDR3 protein. The profile covers under 350,000 distinct CDR3 sequences, with about a tenth appearing a single time and 10% taken by the ten largest. Sequences were derived from PBMCs from the stem cell graft donor, sampled from the stem cell graft. The V and J genes are TRBV5-1 and TRBJ2-5; weak D call: TRBD1 (6 bases). The TCR comes from a human donor who donated a stem cell graft to a child with SCID. As DNA, the CDR3 is TGCGCCAGCAAACCGACAGGTCTGAGGCAAGAGACCCAGTACTTC. Translation gives CASKPTGLRQETQYF.